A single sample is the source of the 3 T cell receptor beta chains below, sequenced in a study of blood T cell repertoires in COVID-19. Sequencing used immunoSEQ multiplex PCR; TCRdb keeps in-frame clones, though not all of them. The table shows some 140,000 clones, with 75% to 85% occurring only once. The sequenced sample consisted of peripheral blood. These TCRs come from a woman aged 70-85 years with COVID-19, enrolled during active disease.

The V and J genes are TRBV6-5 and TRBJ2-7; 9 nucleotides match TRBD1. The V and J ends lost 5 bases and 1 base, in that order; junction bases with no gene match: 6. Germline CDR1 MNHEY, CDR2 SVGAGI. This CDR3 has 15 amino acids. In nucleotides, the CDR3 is TGTGCCAGCAGTCCGGGGACAGGGTTATCCTACGAGCAGTACTTC. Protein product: CASSPGTGLSYEQYF.

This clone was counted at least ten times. CDR3 nucleotide sequence: TGCGCCAGCAGCGGGAGCTCCTATAATTCACCCCTCCACTTT. It yields the protein CASSGSSYNSPLHF. The chain uses TRBV5-1 and TRBJ1-6; D uncertain. The CDR3 spans 14 residues. The germline gives CDR1 SGHRS, CDR2 YFSETQ. Trimming shortened V by 4 bases and J by 0 bases, and 5 bases separated the two germline ends.

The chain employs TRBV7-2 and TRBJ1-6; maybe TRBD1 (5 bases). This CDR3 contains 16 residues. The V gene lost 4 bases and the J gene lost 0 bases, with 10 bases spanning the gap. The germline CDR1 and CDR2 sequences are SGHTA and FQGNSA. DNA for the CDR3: TGTGCCAGCAGCTCTCGAGACAGCTCCTATAATTCACCCCTCCACTTT. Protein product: CASSSRDSSYNSPLHF.